This T cell receptor beta chain was found in a study of shared clonotypes between healthy human individuals. Free of recent acute infections or vaccinations, the donors were healthy HIV-negative adults. Genomic DNA of unsorted samples came from roughly 90 million PBMCs. Repertoires were generated with immunoSEQ multiplex PCR, while TCRdb's copy carries only in-frame clones and drops some. This table has 450,000 to 650,000 clones, roughly 79% appearing once. This sequence was found in a woman between 35 and 50 years old in good health. Some clones in this sample may be carry-over from other donors' samples. Sequences were obtained from PBMCs.

CDR3 in DNA: TGTGCCAGCAGAACTTATAGCGGACAAGAGACCCAGTACTTC. Translated, it gives CASRTYSGQETQYF. The V and J genes are TRBV6-5 and TRBJ2-5; weak D call: TRBD2 (6 bases). V was shortened by 6 bases and J by 2 bases, with 13 bases between the two germline ends. CDR3 size: 14 residues. Looked up from germline, CDR1 is MNHEY and CDR2 is SVGAGI.